Shown below are 19 T cell receptor beta chains from a single sample sequenced in a study of blood T cell repertoires in COVID-19. Measured with immunoSEQ multiplex PCR; TCRdb has only the in-frame clones, and not every one. In the table there are over 200,000 clones, 91% of which are singletons. Sample: PBMCs or T cells enriched from blood (not recorded which). The receptors come from a human donor in a cohort exposed to, infected with or recovered from COVID-19 (not recorded which). The donor label of this sample is uncertain.

The rearrangement uses TRBV12-5 and TRBJ2-1; 8 positions match TRBD2. V gave up 10 bases and J gave up 5 bases; unmatched junction bases: 4. The CDR3 has 12 amino acids. Germline V gives CDR1 LGHNT, CDR2 FRNRAP. The CDR3 here is CATRLANNEQFF. The DNA for the CDR3 is TGTGCTACAAGACTAGCGAACAATGAGCAGTTCTTC.

The chain recombines TRBV19 with TRBJ1-4; D not resolved. The CDR3 consists of 15 residues. Per germline, CDR1 LNHDA and CDR2 SQIVND (reference sequence). Trimming removed 1 base at V and 7 bases at J, with 13 bases between. For the CDR3, the DNA is TGTGCCAGTAGTATAGGACCCGGGTCGCTTGAAAAACTGTTTTTT. Its protein product is CASSIGPGSLEKLFF.

The genes are TRBV7-2 and TRBJ2-7; 10 nucleotides match TRBD1. Unmatched junction bases numbered 4, after V lost 0 bases and J lost 5 bases. This CDR3 is built from 15 residues. CDR1 is SGHTA and CDR2 is FQGNSA in the germline V gene. This CDR3 reads CASSLAGQGIHEQYF. CDR3 nucleotide sequence: TGTGCCAGCAGCTTAGCGGGACAGGGGATACACGAGCAGTACTTC.

The chain couples TRBV4-3 to TRBJ2-1; tentatively, D is TRBD2 (7 bases). Germline V gene lookup returns CDR1 LGHNA and CDR2 YSLEER. The CDR3 length is 15 residues. Between the trimmed V and J ends, which lost 0 bases and 7 bases, there was a span of 13 bases. CDR3 protein: CASSQEWGGGNEQFF. The CDR3 DNA follows: TGCGCCAGCAGCCAAGAGTGGGGGGGCGGGAATGAGCAGTTCTTC.

The V gene is TRBV6-5, the J gene TRBJ2-5, with 10 bases matching TRBD1. CDR3 size: 14 residues. The V segment lost 7 bases and the J segment 6 bases; nucleotides outside the gene matches: 8. CDR1 MNHEY and CDR2 SVGAGI come from the germline V gene. The CDR3 coding sequence is TGTGCCAGCACCCCGACAGGGGGCTGGAAGACCCAGTACTTC. This translates into CASTPTGGWKTQYF.

J is TRBJ2-7 and V is TRBV7-6; possible D gene TRBD2, 6 bases. Trimming shortened V by 5 bases and J by 5 bases, and 16 bases separated the two germline ends. CDR3 size: 14 residues. The germline CDR1 and CDR2 sequences are SGHVS and FNYEAQ. The CDR3 spells CASSRMSGFNEQYF. The CDR3 bases are TGTGCCAGCAGCCGAATGAGCGGGTTCAACGAGCAGTACTTC.

This clone was picked up a small number of times. The CDR3 region is CASRWRFLSGANVLTF. The CDR3 coding sequence is TGTGCCAGCAGATGGCGGTTTTTATCTGGGGCCAACGTCCTGACTTTC. The V and J genes are TRBV2 and TRBJ2-6; no definite D call. Between the trimmed V and J ends, which lost 6 bases and 1 base, there was a span of 13 bases. The germline CDR1 and CDR2 sequences are SNHLY and FYNNEI. CDR3 length equals 16 residues.

The chain has TRBV7-6 and TRBJ1-3; 7 bases are shared with TRBD1. Trimming at V came to 8 bases and at J to 0 bases, leaving 10 bases not matched to a gene. The germline gives CDR1 SGHVS, CDR2 FNYEAQ. This CDR3 has 16 amino acids. Here the CDR3 reads CASSNPGQRSGNTIYF. Written as DNA, the CDR3 is TGTGCCAGCTCTAATCCGGGACAGCGCTCTGGAAACACCATATATTTT.

J is TRBJ1-1 and V is TRBV29-1; D gene uncertain. Trimming removed 5 bases at V and 2 bases at J, with 9 bases between. In germline, CDR1 is SQVTM, CDR2 ANQGSEA. This CDR3 contains 12 residues. CDR3 sequence: CSVTVANTEAFF. DNA of the CDR3: TGCAGCGTTACCGTAGCCAACACTGAAGCTTTCTTT.

As concerns this clone: Other nucleotide sequences from this sample produce the same CDR3. The chain carries TRBV30 and TRBJ1-5; perhaps TRBD1 as D (5 bases). V was pared by 0 bases and J by 1 base, with 10 bases between. This CDR3 spans 15 amino acids. CDR1 is GTSNPN, CDR2 SVGIG, per germline (reference sequence). CDR3 sequence reads: CAWSVLGGSNQPQHF. The DNA for the CDR3 is TGTGCCTGGAGTGTACTGGGGGGGAGCAATCAGCCCCAGCATTTT.

This chain uses TRBV6-4 with TRBJ2-1, with D possibly matching TRBD2 (5 bases). Trimming pared 7 bases from V and 0 bases from J, leaving 10 bases between. This CDR3 comprises 14 residues. The germline V gene has CDR1 MRHNA and CDR2 SNTAGT. As DNA, the CDR3 is TGTGCCAGCAAAGTCGGGGACTCCTACAATGAGCAGTTCTTC. As protein: CASKVGDSYNEQFF.

The rearrangement joins TRBV6-5 to TRBJ1-2, with D unclear. Germline CDR1 is MNHEY and CDR2 is SVGAGI. CDR3 length: 13 residues. The V and J ends lost 7 bases and 4 bases respectively, with 13 bases between them. CDR3 sequence (DNA): TGTGCCAGCAAAGGCAGGATTACCTATGGCTACACCTTC. It yields the protein CASKGRITYGYTF.

V is TRBV27 and J is TRBJ2-7, with D unclear. Germline V gene lookup returns CDR1 MNHEY and CDR2 SMNVEV (reference sequence). The CDR3 has 10 residues. Trimming pared 6 bases from V and 7 bases from J, leaving 7 bases between. CDR3 sequence reads: CASSLREQYF. The CDR3 DNA reads as TGTGCCAGCAGCCTTCGGGAGCAGTACTTC.

The rearrangement joins TRBV9 to TRBJ2-1; maybe TRBD2 (6 bases). Germline CDR1 and CDR2: SGDLS and YYNGEE. V lost 6 bases, J lost 8 bases, and 15 bases lay in between. The CDR3 contains 13 residues. The CDR3 reads CASTLRLGDEQFF. DNA of the CDR3: TGTGCCAGCACCCTCAGACTAGGCGATGAGCAGTTCTTC.

The chain combines TRBV3-1 (or the pseudogene TRBV3-2) with TRBJ1-2; a weak D match, TRBD1 (6 bases). The CDR3 has 13 amino acids. Trimming cost V 4 bases and J 8 bases, with 14 bases left between them. Germline V gives CDR1 LGHDT, CDR2 YNNKEL (reference sequence). CDR3 sequence reads: CASSPRGSWGYTF. CDR3 in DNA: TGTGCCAGCAGCCCCAGGGGCAGTTGGGGCTACACCTTC.

The rearrangement joins TRBV15 to TRBJ1-1; 8 bases align to TRBD1. The CDR3 has 12 amino acids. Germline trimming cut 8 bases from V and 9 bases from J; bases unmatched to any gene: 8. Germline V lookup: CDR1 LNHNV, CDR2 YYDKDF (reference sequence). CDR3: CATQDRGLKAFF. The CDR3, as DNA: TGTGCCACCCAAGACAGGGGCCTTAAAGCTTTCTTT.

CDR3 amino acids: CASSLGQGNGYTF. The CDR3 DNA reads as TGTGCCAGCAGCTTGGGACAGGGTAACGGCTACACCTTC. The chain employs TRBV7-3 and TRBJ1-2; 9 positions agree with TRBD1. The CDR3 has 13 residues. Trimming took 3 bases from V and 8 from J; bases not matched to a gene: 4. Looked up from germline, CDR1 is SGHTA and CDR2 is FQGTGA.

This chain uses TRBV7-2 with TRBJ2-1; 10 positions agree with TRBD1. CDR1 SGHTA and CDR2 FQGNSA come from the germline V gene. This CDR3 spans 15 amino acids. The V and J ends lost 1 base and 9 bases, in that order; junction bases with no gene match: 6. The CDR3 sequence is CASSLGGQGEGEQFF. For the CDR3, the DNA is TGTGCCAGCAGCTTAGGAGGACAGGGGGAAGGTGAGCAGTTCTTC.

V gene TRBV11-2 combines with J gene TRBJ1-5; 8 bases fit TRBD1. The CDR3 totals 15 residues. CDR1 and CDR2 from the germline V gene are SGHAT and FQNNGV. V gave up 1 base and J gave up 4 bases; unmatched junction bases: 3. The CDR3, as DNA: TGTGCCAGCAGCTTAGGGACAGGGAAAAATCAGCCCCAGCATTTT. Translated, it gives CASSLGTGKNQPQHF.